One sample yielded the 20 T cell receptor beta chains listed below, sequenced in a study of T-cell reconstitution after alpha-beta-depleted transplantation in children. The TCRbeta library incorporated unique molecular identifiers. TCRdb fed the PCR reads into MiXCR, producing one record per CDR3 protein. The table includes about 540,000 distinct CDR3 sequences, around 20% detected once. Material: PBMCs from the stem cell graft donor, obtained from the stem cell graft. All receptors derive from a human donor who donated a stem cell graft to a child with acute lymphoblastic leukemia.

The chain employs TRBV5-1 and TRBJ2-2; tentatively, D is TRBD2 (5 bases). V lost 0 bases to trimming and J lost 4 bases, with 10 bases between them. The CDR3 runs 15 residues. Germline V gene data show CDR1 as SGHRS and CDR2 as YFSETQ. The CDR3 DNA is TGCGCCAGCAGCTTGGGGGCTGGAGGCACCGGGGAGCTGTTTTTT. This sequence encodes CASSLGAGGTGELFF.

This clonotype came up a few times. The genes are TRBV27 and TRBJ2-7; either TRBD1 or TRBD2 may fit D (5 bases each). This CDR3 region has 14 residues. Germline CDR1 is MNHEY and CDR2 is SMNVEV (reference sequence). V dropped 4 bases and J dropped 3 bases, with 13 bases sitting between them. The chain's CDR3 is CASSSGTAVYEQYF. The CDR3 nucleotides are TGTGCCAGCAGTTCCGGGACGGCTGTCTACGAGCAGTACTTC.

The chain is built from TRBV28 and TRBJ2-7; 9 bases align to TRBD2. CDR3 size: 15 residues. Germline-derived CDR1 and CDR2 are MDHEN and SYDVKM. J gave up 3 bases and V 4 bases, and 7 bases lay outside the gene matches. In DNA form, the CDR3 reads TGTGCCAGCAGTTCGGGACTAGCAACATACTACGAGCAGTACTTC. The encoded protein is CASSSGLATYYEQYF.

This chain uses TRBV6-5 with TRBJ1-1, with D tentatively TRBD1 (5 bases). CDR3 length equals 16 residues. Germline CDR1 is MNHEY and CDR2 is SVGAGI. V dropped 4 bases and J dropped 1 base, with 16 bases sitting between them. CDR3 DNA sequence: TGTGCCAGCAGTTCCCTCAGGGTTTTGGAGAACACTGAAGCTTTCTTT. Protein product: CASSSLRVLENTEAFF.

This clonotype was detected a few times. The chain couples TRBV10-3 to TRBJ1-2; the D is unclear. The CDR3 runs 17 residues. The V and J ends lost 0 bases and 3 bases respectively, with 17 bases between them. Per germline, CDR1 ENHRY and CDR2 SYGVKD. The CDR3 spells CAISESVLALADYGYTF. For the CDR3, the DNA is TGTGCCATCAGTGAGTCGGTGTTGGCACTGGCGGACTATGGCTACACCTTC.

The rearrangement links TRBV9 to TRBJ2-5, with D perhaps assigned TRBD1 or TRBD2 (5 bases each). V gave up 5 bases and J gave up 5 bases, with 16 bases separating them. This CDR3 has 14 residues. CDR1 is SGDLS, CDR2 YYNGEE, per germline. CDR3 DNA: TGTGCCAGCAGTGATGATGGGACGATGGAGACCCAGTACTTC. It encodes CASSDDGTMETQYF.

The V gene is TRBV6-1, the J gene TRBJ2-7; TRBD2 might be the D (6 bases). Looked up from germline, CDR1 is MNHNS and CDR2 is SASEGT. Trimming took off 6 bases at V and 1 base at J, with 13 bases between the two ends. This CDR3 has 14 amino acids. The CDR3: CASSPAGLSYEQYF. The CDR3 DNA reads TGTGCCAGCAGCCCCGCGGGGCTTTCCTACGAGCAGTACTTC.

This clonotype was detected a few times. The chain recombines TRBV20-1 with TRBJ2-6; 8 nucleotides match TRBD1. This CDR3 contains 15 residues. Germline V lookup: CDR1 DFQATT, CDR2 SNEGSKA (reference sequence). The ends lost 6 bases at V and 4 bases at J; junction bases unmatched: 8. CDR3 coding DNA: TGCAGTGCCCCGACAGGGGCGGAAGGGGCCAACGTCCTGACTTTC. It codes for CSAPTGAEGANVLTF.

The CDR3 region has the DNA TGTGCCAGCTCACCGGCAGGTCCGCCTAACTATGGCTACACCTTC. Translating it yields CASSPAGPPNYGYTF. The V gene is TRBV18, the J gene TRBJ1-2; unclear D gene. Trimming removed 3 bases at V and 0 bases at J, with 11 bases between. Germline lookup yields CDR1 KGHSH and CDR2 LQKENI. This CDR3 region has 15 residues.

Note on this clonotype: One end of the junction varies from germline; a read error may be responsible. The chain is built from TRBV5-1 and TRBJ1-1, with no clear D. Per germline, CDR1 SGHRS and CDR2 YFSETQ. The CDR3 has 13 residues. Here the CDR3 reads CASSGSTNAEAFF. The CDR3, as DNA: TGCGCCAGCAGCGGATCCACGAACGCTGAAGCTTTCTTT.

Points on this clonotype: The CDR3 end shows no conserved phenylalanine or tryptophan, and so a read error is likely. This chain links TRBV12-3 or TRBV12-4 with TRBJ1-2, with D tentatively TRBD1 (6 bases). V dropped 5 bases and J dropped 8 bases, with 9 bases sitting between them. This CDR3 has 11 residues. The CDR3 DNA sequence: TGTGCCAGCAGTGAGGGGGAAGGCTACACCTAC. Its protein is CASSEGEGYTY.

This clonotype has just a few counts. The chain combines TRBV6-2 or TRBV6-3 with TRBJ2-2; 7 bases align to TRBD2. After removal of 5 bases from V and 0 bases from J, the junction contained 21 bases not matched to a gene. CDR1 is MNHEY, CDR2 SVGEGT, per germline. The length of the CDR3 is 21 residues. Here the CDR3 reads CASSQREGTPFNLANTGELFF. DNA of the CDR3: TGTGCCAGCAGTCAGAGGGAGGGGACTCCGTTTAACTTGGCGAACACCGGGGAGCTGTTTTTT.

This chain uses TRBV11-2 with TRBJ2-1, with a tentative D call TRBD1 (5 bases). Germline loops: CDR1 SGHAT, CDR2 FQNNGV. The CDR3 runs 14 residues. Trimming stripped 0 bases from V and 4 bases from J, with 7 bases between. CDR3 sequence reads: CASSLDDSYNEQFF. The CDR3 region has the DNA TGTGCCAGCAGCTTAGACGACAGTTACAATGAGCAGTTCTTC.

In DNA form, the CDR3 reads TGCGCCAGCAGCCCGCGCTTCAGGGGGCCATACAACACTGAAGCTTTCTTT. The encoded protein is CASSPRFRGPYNTEAFF. The chain has TRBV5-1 and TRBJ1-1; 8 bases map to TRBD1. CDR1 SGHRS and CDR2 YFSETQ come from the germline V gene. V dropped 4 bases and J dropped 2; count of bases not matched to a gene: 13. The CDR3 is 17 amino acids. Drawing the rest from reference TRBV5-1 and TRBJ1-1, the complete variable domain is KAGVTQTPRYLIKTRGQQVTLSCSPISGHRSVSWYQQTPGQGLQFLFEYFSETQRNKGNFPGRFSGRQFSNSRSEMNVSTLELGDSALYLCASSPRFRGPYNTEAFFGQGTRLTVV.

A few counts support this clonotype. Relative to the germline gene, one junction end is altered; a read error may explain this. The J gene is TRBJ2-5, the V gene TRBV2; a weak D match, TRBD2 (6 bases). Germline lookup yields CDR1 SNHLY and CDR2 FYNNEI. The CDR3 length is 16 residues. CDR3 DNA: TGTGCCAGCAGTTCAGAGGGACTCCAAGCGAGAGAGGCCCAGTACTTC. The encoded protein is CASSSEGLQAREAQYF.

This clonotype occurred a few times. V and J are TRBV5-1 and TRBJ2-3, with unresolved D. Trimming took 0 bases from V and 4 from J, leaving 12 bases between them. Germline CDR1 and CDR2: SGHRS and YFSETQ. The CDR3 totals 15 residues. CDR3 coding DNA: TGCGCCAGCAGCTTGGCCGGGCCCCGCGCAGATACGCAGTATTTT. This codes for CASSLAGPRADTQYF.

The chain couples TRBV20-1 to TRBJ2-7; D perhaps matches TRBD2 (5 bases). Deletions cut 3 bases from V and 0 bases from J, with 12 bases between. This CDR3 has 14 residues. Germline V lookup: CDR1 DFQATT, CDR2 SNEGSKA (reference sequence). CDR3 DNA: TGCAGTGCTAGCCGGTCAACTAGCTCCTACGAGCAGTACTTC. Residues: CSASRSTSSYEQYF.

J is TRBJ1-6 and V is TRBV20-1; D uncertain. The CDR3 consists of 12 residues. In germline, CDR1 is DFQATT, CDR2 SNEGSKA (reference sequence). The V end lost 3 bases, the J end lost 10 bases, and 10 bases lay between the germline ends. DNA for the CDR3: TGCAGTGCTAGGGGAGGAAGCTCACCCCTCCACTTT. Translating gives CSARGGSSPLHF.

This clonotype was counted between two and nine times. The CDR3: CASSLEQGPTYEQYF. For the CDR3, the DNA is TGTGCCAGCAGCTTAGAACAGGGTCCTACCTACGAGCAGTACTTC. This chain connects TRBV7-9 to TRBJ2-7, with a tentative D call TRBD1 (6 bases). Germline V gene data show CDR1 as SEHNR and CDR2 as FQNEAQ (reference sequence). The CDR3 sequence is 15 residues long. The ends were cut back, 1 base at V and 2 bases at J, with 12 bases in the middle.

This clonotype has just a few counts. The rearrangement links TRBV19 to TRBJ2-1; D is unresolved. Trimming took off 1 base at V and 3 bases at J, with 10 bases between the two ends. Germline CDR1 LNHDA, CDR2 SQIVND (reference sequence). The CDR3 is 15 amino acids. The CDR3 here is CASSIVPQSYNEQFF. The CDR3 region has the DNA TGTGCCAGTAGTATAGTGCCGCAGAGCTACAATGAGCAGTTCTTC.